Each of the 14 T cell receptor beta chains below was sequenced from the same sample in a study of T cell responses to AZD1222 COVID-19 vaccine. Some clones are missing from TCRdb's copy, which holds only in-frame ones; the method was immunoSEQ multiplex PCR. The sample consists of about 82,000 clones, approximately 85% of them appearing once. Sequencing used peripheral blood, obtained 28 days after the second AZD1222 dose. The receptors come from an adult who received the AZD1222 COVID-19 vaccine.

The chain is built from TRBV19 and TRBJ1-1; D gene uncertain. V lost 9 bases, J lost 1 base, and 12 bases lay in between. Germline V CDR1 and CDR2: LNHDA, SQIVND (reference sequence). The CDR3 has 13 amino acids. This chain's CDR3 is CASCYTRNTEAFF. CDR3 sequence (DNA): TGTGCCAGCTGCTATACACGGAACACTGAAGCTTTCTTT.

The rearrangement links TRBV2 to TRBJ1-5, with a possible D match to TRBD1 (5 bases). The V and J ends lost 5 bases and 5 bases respectively, with 7 bases between them. The CDR3 extends over 12 amino acids. Germline lookup yields CDR1 SNHLY and CDR2 FYNNEI. This CDR3 reads CASSWGDQPQHF. For the CDR3, the DNA is TGTGCCAGCAGTTGGGGGGATCAGCCCCAGCATTTT.

This chain joins TRBV20-1 and TRBJ1-2; no clear D gene. The germline V gene has CDR1 DFQATT and CDR2 SNEGSKA (reference sequence). The CDR3 is 10 amino acids. Trimming shortened V by 6 bases and J by 1 base, and 3 bases separated the two germline ends. CDR3 in amino acids: CSAINYGYTF. Written as DNA, the CDR3 is TGCAGTGCGATTAACTATGGCTACACCTTC.

V gene TRBV6-2 or TRBV6-3 combines with J gene TRBJ2-7; a weak D match, TRBD1 (7 bases). Germline assignment: CDR1 MNHEY and CDR2 SVGEGT. The CDR3 is made up of 18 amino acids. Trimming pared 5 bases from V and 3 bases from J, leaving 26 bases between. CDR3 residues: CASSHTTSTRGELYEQYF. For the CDR3, the DNA is TGTGCCAGCAGTCATACGACTTCGACCAGGGGGGAGCTCTACGAGCAGTACTTC.

This chain links TRBV24-1 with TRBJ2-1; a possible D gene is TRBD2 (6 bases). This CDR3 has 16 residues. The germline CDR1 and CDR2 sequences are KGHDR and SFDVKD. V was pared by 5 bases and J by 7 bases, with 20 bases between. The chain's CDR3 is CATSGTRWGERNEQFF. The CDR3, as DNA: TGTGCCACCAGTGGCACTAGATGGGGGGAACGAAATGAGCAGTTCTTC.

This chain joins TRBV18 and TRBJ1-1; D might be TRBD1 (5 bases). This CDR3 has 15 amino acids. Germline V gene sequence: CDR1 KGHSH, CDR2 LQKENI. Trimming took 3 bases from V and 11 from J, leaving 22 bases between them. CDR3 region: CASSPAGSGGTSAFF. The CDR3, as DNA: TGTGCCAGCTCACCGGCTGGTTCCGGTGGGACCTCGGCTTTCTTT.

Only a few counts were recorded for this clone. The genes are TRBV6-5 and TRBJ2-2; no firm D call. Per germline, CDR1 MNHEY and CDR2 SVGAGI. Trimming removed 5 bases from V and 6 bases from J, with 13 bases in between. The CDR3 loop spans 14 amino acids. The chain's CDR3 is CASSPLLSSGELFF. DNA for the CDR3: TGTGCCAGCAGTCCCCTACTCTCGTCCGGGGAGCTGTTTTTT.

The rearrangement joins TRBV15 to TRBJ1-3; weak D call: TRBD1 (5 bases). The CDR3 is 14 amino acids. Trimming shortened V by 6 bases and J by 1 base, and 10 bases separated the two germline ends. Germline values: CDR1 LNHNV, CDR2 YYDKDF (reference sequence). The CDR3 region has the DNA TGTGCCACCAGAATCGGGGCGTCTGGAAACACCATATATTTT. This codes for CATRIGASGNTIYF.

The rearrangement links TRBV7-2 to TRBJ2-2, with 7 bases identical to TRBD2. CDR3 length: 15 amino acids. CDR1 and CDR2 (germline): SGHTA, FQGNSA. The V and J ends lost 3 bases and 0 bases, in that order; junction bases with no gene match: 1. Here the CDR3 reads CASSFGGTNTGELFF. The CDR3 DNA reads as TGTGCCAGCAGCTTCGGGGGGACGAACACCGGGGAGCTGTTTTTT.

This clone was counted between two and nine times. The chain uses TRBV7-2 and TRBJ2-4; D might be TRBD1 or TRBD2, each matching 5 bases. The CDR3 is 15 residues long. V was shortened by 5 bases and J by 0 bases, with 11 bases between the two germline ends. The germline CDR1 and CDR2 sequences are SGHTA and FQGNSA. As DNA, the CDR3 is TGTGCCAGCAGCAGGGAGACAGTAGCCAAAAACATTCAGTACTTC. Encoded protein: CASSRETVAKNIQYF. The full variable domain, in which reference TRBV7-2 and TRBJ2-4 provide the parts outside the CDR3, is GAGVSQSPSNKVTEKGKDVELRCDPISGHTALYWYRQSLGQGLEFLIYFQGNSAPDKSGLPSDRFSAERTGGSVSTLTIQRTQQEDSAVYLCASSRETVAKNIQYFGAGTRLSVL.

The rearrangement links TRBV7-2 to TRBJ2-1; 10 bases are shared with TRBD2. CDR1 SGHTA and CDR2 FQGNSA come from the germline V gene. The ends lost 3 bases at V and 10 bases at J; junction bases unmatched: 9. There are 15 residues in the CDR3. This CDR3 is CASSLNSGRAPEQFF. In DNA, the CDR3 is TGTGCCAGCAGCTTGAACAGCGGGAGGGCCCCCGAGCAGTTCTTC.

This clone was found once. V usage is TRBV30 and J usage is TRBJ1-2, with D perhaps matching TRBD1 (5 bases). This CDR3 spans 13 amino acids. V was trimmed by 6 bases and J by 5 bases, leaving 16 bases between them. Germline V gene lookup returns CDR1 GTSNPN and CDR2 SVGIG (reference sequence). CDR3 region: CACTYEWGYGYTF. CDR3 DNA sequence: TGTGCCTGTACCTACGAATGGGGGTATGGCTACACCTTC. Complete variable domain (other parts from reference TRBV30 and TRBJ1-2): SQTIHQWPATLVQPVGSPLSLECTVEGTSNPNLYWYRQAAGRGLQLLFYSVGIGQISSEVPQNLSASRPQDRQFILSSKKLLLSDSGFYLCACTYEWGYGYTFGSGTRLTVV.

The J gene is TRBJ2-2, the V gene TRBV7-9; 7 bases line up with TRBD1. This CDR3 is 15 amino acids long. In germline, CDR1 is SEHNR, CDR2 FQNEAQ (reference sequence). V was clipped by 5 bases and J by 0 bases; unmatched bases: 3. Here the CDR3 DNA reads TGTGCCAGCAGCCTAGGGACAGCGAACACCGGGGAGCTGTTTTTT. This codes for CASSLGTANTGELFF. Variable domain in full (rest from reference TRBV7-9 and TRBJ2-2): DTGVSQNPRHKITKRGQNVTFRCDPISEHNRLYWYRQTLGQGPEFLTYFQNEAQLEKSRLLSDRFSAERPKGSFSTLEIQRTEQGDSAMYLCASSLGTANTGELFFGEGSRLTVL.

The rearrangement uses TRBV5-1 and TRBJ1-2; D is ambiguous. Germline lookup yields CDR1 SGHRS and CDR2 YFSETQ. The V gene lost 4 bases and the J gene lost 1 base, with 11 bases spanning the gap. There are 14 residues in the CDR3. Written as DNA, the CDR3 is TGCGCCAGCAGCCCCTTGGACGGTAACTATGGCTACACCTTC. Protein sequence: CASSPLDGNYGYTF.